The present TCR beta chain was sequenced within a study of vaccination and CD4 T cells after COVID-19. As for the study in general: Stimulation of the cells used overlapping spike peptide pools from SARS-CoV-2 and from the common cold coronaviruses HCoV-NL63, HCoV-OC43 and HCoV-229E.

This clonotype was counted only a few times. Its antigen is unidentified. Stated treatment: roughly nine-day PBMC culture with coronavirus spike peptide pools or control peptides (ViraFEST assay). Scientists ran DNA taken from cultured CD4+ T cells through the Oncomine TCR Beta short-read assay for sequencing. TCRdb re-called the PCR reads with MiXCR, one entry per CDR3 protein. The data contain 8,500 to 13,000 distinct CDR3 sequences, over 40% of them seen just once; the ten biggest clones take up about 21%. V was shortened by 3 bases and J by 1 base, with 7 bases between the two germline ends. The CDR3 consists of 14 residues. Germline V gene data show CDR1 as MNHEY and CDR2 as SVGEGT.

J is TRBJ1-5 and V is TRBV6-2 or TRBV6-3; tentatively, D is TRBD1 (5 bases). The receptor was derived from a human donor who had recovered from COVID-19. Specimen: CD4+ T cells from blood, cultured in vitro. CDR3 amino acids: CASSYWGSNQPQHF. In DNA form, the CDR3 reads TGTGCCAGCAGTTATTGGGGGAGCAATCAGCCCCAGCATTTT.